The next 31 T cell receptor beta chains were all read from a single sample in a study of cytomegalovirus exposure and HLA in healthy donors. The PCR ran on 60 Vbeta and 13 Jbeta primers. Libraries were prepared by immunoSEQ multiplex PCR; TCRdb keeps only in-frame clonotypes and omits some of them. The sample has hundreds of thousands of clones, around nine tenths seen once. The specimen was PBMCs. The receptors derive from a woman younger than 30 in good health and CMV-seronegative.

The V gene is TRBV28, the J gene TRBJ1-2; D remains ambiguous. Germline assignment: CDR1 MDHEN and CDR2 SYDVKM. The CDR3 is made up of 13 amino acids. V dropped 3 bases and J dropped 5 bases, with 10 bases sitting between them. CDR3 coding DNA: TGTGCCAGCAGTTTGACCGGGTTTTATGGCTACACCTTC. Translating it yields CASSLTGFYGYTF.

The CDR3 DNA follows: TGCGCCAGCAGCTTGGGAGATTCAGGCGATGAGCAGTTCTTC. Translation gives CASSLGDSGDEQFF. V usage is TRBV5-1 and J usage is TRBJ2-1; D unclear. The CDR3 runs to 14 residues. Deletions cut 0 bases from V and 8 bases from J, with 12 bases between. Germline V gene lookup returns CDR1 SGHRS and CDR2 YFSETQ.

The chain carries TRBV20-1 and TRBJ2-3; D not resolved. Germline values: CDR1 DFQATT, CDR2 SNEGSKA (reference sequence). V lost 8 bases to trimming and J lost 5 bases, with 11 bases between them. There are 11 residues in the CDR3. DNA of the CDR3: TGCAGTTCGGTTGAGGTAGATACGCAGTATTTT. Translating it yields CSSVEVDTQYF.

The V and J genes are TRBV6-5 and TRBJ1-1; weak D call: TRBD1 (6 bases). Germline CDR1 is MNHEY and CDR2 is SVGAGI. V was trimmed by 0 bases and J by 4 bases, leaving 6 bases between them. The CDR3 spans 13 residues. The chain's CDR3 is CASSYSDSTEAFF. For the CDR3, the DNA is TGTGCCAGCAGTTACTCGGACAGCACTGAAGCTTTCTTT.

The chain is built from TRBV15 and TRBJ2-3; D uncertain. This CDR3 is 15 amino acids long. The germline CDR1 and CDR2 sequences are LNHNV and YYDKDF (reference sequence). V was shortened by 0 bases and J by 12 bases, with 19 bases between the two germline ends. The CDR3 region is CATSRDQPGSWAQYF. The CDR3 DNA sequence: TGTGCCACCAGCAGAGATCAGCCTGGCTCCTGGGCTCAGTATTTT.

V is TRBV10-3 and J is TRBJ2-3; TRBD2 agrees at 11 bases. CDR3 length equals 17 residues. Trimming cost V 2 bases and J 2 bases; bases outside gene matches: 6. In germline, CDR1 is ENHRY, CDR2 SYGVKD. The CDR3 reads CAISETIAGGTTDTQYF. The CDR3 DNA sequence: TGTGCCATCAGTGAGACCATAGCGGGGGGGACCACAGATACGCAGTATTTT.

J is TRBJ2-1 and V is TRBV11-3, with TRBD1 matching 9 bases. Per germline, CDR1 SGHNT and CDR2 YENEEA. The V gene end was trimmed by 8 bases and the J gene end by 3 bases; junction bases not matched to a gene: 2. CDR3 length equals 13 residues. The CDR3 DNA follows: TGTGCCAGCGGGACAGGGATCTACAATGAGCAGTTCTTC. It specifies CASGTGIYNEQFF.

CDR3 in DNA: TGTGCCAGCAGTTACTCTGGACACGATATACGCTACGAGCAGTACTTC. Protein: CASSYSGHDIRYEQYF. The rearrangement uses TRBV6-5 and TRBJ2-7; D may be TRBD1 (5 bases). Germline-derived CDR1 and CDR2 are MNHEY and SVGAGI. The germline V and J ends were trimmed by 0 bases and 3 bases, with 15 bases remaining between them. CDR3 length: 16 residues.

The V and J genes are TRBV29-1 and TRBJ2-5, with a weak D call TRBD1 (6 bases). The ends were cut back, 6 bases at V and 5 bases at J, with 16 bases in the middle. Germline CDR1 and CDR2: SQVTM and ANQGSEA. The CDR3 runs 13 residues. Written as DNA, the CDR3 is TGCAGCGTCGGGACATTGGGCGGGGAGACCCAGTACTTC. Protein product: CSVGTLGGETQYF.

This rearrangement joins TRBV10-2 to TRBJ1-5; unclear D gene. The CDR3 is made up of 14 amino acids. CDR1 is WSHSY, CDR2 SAAADI, per germline. The V end was cut by 3 bases, the J end by 4 bases, with 10 bases between. This CDR3 reads CASSEGRVNQPQHF. DNA for the CDR3: TGCGCCAGCAGTGAAGGGCGGGTGAATCAGCCCCAGCATTTT.

This sequence joins TRBV29-1 and TRBJ2-7, with 8 bases fitting TRBD1. Germline V lookup: CDR1 SQVTM, CDR2 ANQGSEA. The CDR3 has 14 amino acids. Trimming took 2 bases from V and 1 from J; bases not matched to a gene: 4. The CDR3 spells CSVERQGRSYEQYF. Written as DNA, the CDR3 is TGCAGCGTTGAACGACAGGGGAGGTCCTACGAGCAGTACTTC.

CDR3 sequence reads: CASSSGQFYGYTF. CDR3 DNA: TGTGCCAGCAGCTCGGGACAGTTCTATGGCTACACCTTC. The chain is built from TRBV7-9 and TRBJ1-2; 7 nucleotides line up with TRBD1. The germline V gene encodes CDR1 SEHNR and CDR2 FQNEAQ (reference sequence). The CDR3 runs to 13 residues. J lost 4 bases, V lost 4 bases, and 3 bases had no gene match.

This CDR3 is CASTRGQGSPYGYTF. In nucleotides, the CDR3 is TGTGCCAGCACTCGGGGACAGGGCTCCCCCTATGGCTACACCTTC. The chain links TRBV9 to TRBJ1-2, with TRBD1 identical over 9 bases. V lost 6 bases and J lost 4; bases outside the gene matches: 10. This CDR3 region has 15 residues. Germline CDR1 is SGDLS and CDR2 is YYNGEE.

The rearrangement joins TRBV4-1 to TRBJ2-2, with 9 bases fitting TRBD2. The germline CDR1 and CDR2 sequences are MGHRA and YSYEKL. This CDR3 contains 16 residues. Germline trimming cut 3 bases from V and 1 base from J; bases unmatched to any gene: 3. The CDR3 region is CASSHGTSMNTGELFF. CDR3 sequence (DNA): TGCGCCAGCAGCCACGGGACTAGCATGAACACCGGGGAGCTGTTTTTT.

J is TRBJ2-2 and V is TRBV9; 9 nucleotides agree with TRBD2. Germline V gives CDR1 SGDLS, CDR2 YYNGEE. V lost 0 bases, J lost 2 bases, and 2 bases stayed unmatched. The CDR3 is made up of 16 amino acids. CDR3 DNA: TGTGCCAGCAGCGTAGATAGCGGGGGCAACACCGGGGAGCTGTTTTTT. This encodes CASSVDSGGNTGELFF.

The V call is TRBV9, the J call TRBJ1-2; 7 bases map to TRBD1. The germline gives CDR1 SGDLS, CDR2 YYNGEE. CDR3 size: 13 residues. Trimming at V came to 4 bases and at J to 8 bases, leaving 8 bases not matched to a gene. CDR3 nucleotide sequence: TGTGCCAGCAGCCCTACGTCGGGACAGGGCTACACCTTC. Translated: CASSPTSGQGYTF.

The rearrangement joins TRBV2 to TRBJ2-2, with D possibly matching TRBD1 (6 bases). The CDR3 contains 13 residues. The germline gives CDR1 SNHLY, CDR2 FYNNEI. V lost 6 bases and J lost 8, with 13 bases in between. The CDR3 DNA sequence: TGTGCCAGCAGGGCTACAGGGTTAGGGGAGCTGTTTTTT. Encoded protein: CASRATGLGELFF. The full variable domain, rest sourced from reference TRBV2 and TRBJ2-2, is EPEVTQTPSHQVTQMGQEVILRCVPISNHLYFYWYRQILGQKVEFLVSFYNNEISEKSEIFDDQFSVERPDGSNFTLKIRSTKLEDSAMYFCASRATGLGELFFGEGSRLTVL.

This chain uses TRBV7-8 with TRBJ1-6; possibly TRBD1 for D (6 bases). Germline CDR1 reads SGHVS; CDR2 reads FQNEAQ. V was cut by 3 bases and J by 10 bases, with 16 bases left in between. CDR3 length: 15 amino acids. The CDR3 is CASSFGGRGESPLHF. The CDR3 DNA follows: TGTGCCAGCAGCTTTGGGGGCCGGGGTGAGTCACCCCTCCACTTT.

This sequence joins TRBV19 and TRBJ2-1; 8 bases match TRBD2. V lost 7 bases to trimming and J lost 7 bases; unmatched junction nucleotides: 6. The V gene's germline CDR1 is LNHDA and CDR2 SQIVND (reference sequence). The CDR3 is made up of 13 amino acids. CDR3 nucleotides: TGTGCCAGTATAGGCGGGGGGCCAAATGAGCAGTTCTTC. Translating it yields CASIGGGPNEQFF. Full variable domain (missing parts from reference TRBV19 and TRBJ2-1): DGGITQSPKYLFRKEGQNVTLSCEQNLNHDAMYWYRQDPGQGLRLIYYSQIVNDFQKGDIAEGYSVSREKKESFPLTVTSAQKNPTAFYLCASIGGGPNEQFFGPGTRLTVL.

This clone was seen a single time. The rearrangement uses TRBV16 and TRBJ2-7; D is perhaps TRBD2 (7 bases). Trimming left V 0 bases short and J 2 bases short, with 11 bases between. The V gene's germline CDR1 is KGHSY and CDR2 FQNENV. There are 15 residues in the CDR3. CDR3 coding DNA: TGTGCCAGCAGCCAATCGGAGGGGGGGCCCTACGAGCAGTACTTC. It translates to CASSQSEGGPYEQYF.

The CDR3 DNA is TGTGCCAGCGGACAGGGTGTTGCTAATGAAAAACTGTTTTTT. This gives the protein CASGQGVANEKLFF. The gene calls are TRBV25-1 and TRBJ1-4; 8 bases line up with TRBD1. CDR1 and CDR2 (germline): MGHDK, SYGVNS. Trimming cost V 8 bases and J 3 bases; bases outside gene matches: 5. The CDR3 spans 14 residues.

This clone came up once. The rearrangement uses TRBV29-1 and TRBJ1-5; the D gene is possibly TRBD1 (6 bases). V dropped 6 bases and J dropped 2 bases, with 17 bases sitting between them. The CDR3 contains 15 residues. Germline V gene lookup returns CDR1 SQVTM and CDR2 ANQGSEA. The CDR3 spells CSVAIGGVGNQPQHF. The CDR3 DNA reads TGCAGCGTCGCCATAGGGGGTGTGGGCAATCAGCCCCAGCATTTT.

This chain uses TRBV19 with TRBJ2-3; D perhaps matches TRBD2 (6 bases). CDR1 LNHDA and CDR2 SQIVND come from the germline V gene (reference sequence). CDR3 size: 14 residues. V lost 7 bases to trimming and J lost 0 bases, with 11 bases between them. This CDR3 reads CASKAGPSTDTQYF. CDR3 in DNA: TGTGCCAGTAAGGCGGGGCCCAGCACAGATACGCAGTATTTT.

This chain links TRBV6-5 with TRBJ1-2; 7 bases are a match to TRBD1. The CDR3 is 15 amino acids. V shed 5 bases and J 4 bases; nucleotides not matched to a gene: 10. The V gene's germline CDR1 is MNHEY and CDR2 SVGAGI. The CDR3 is CASSQDRYMIYGYTF. The CDR3 bases are TGTGCCAGCAGTCAGGACAGGTACATGATCTATGGCTACACCTTC.

V gene TRBV6-5 combines with J gene TRBJ2-7; TRBD1 might be the D (6 bases). V lost 2 bases and J lost 3, with 14 bases in between. The CDR3 extends over 15 amino acids. Germline CDR1 reads MNHEY; CDR2 reads SVGAGI. DNA of the CDR3: TGTGCCAGCAGTTACGGGGACATGCACGTCTACGAGCAGTACTTC. Translating gives CASSYGDMHVYEQYF.

This clone appeared a single time. V is TRBV7-8 and J is TRBJ1-3; possible D gene TRBD1, 6 bases. Per germline, CDR1 SGHVS and CDR2 FQNEAQ. The CDR3 is 17 amino acids. Trimming took off 1 base at V and 6 bases at J, with 19 bases between the two ends. DNA of the CDR3: TGTGCCAGCAGCTTAGTGGGGGCGTCTTACATAGAAAACACCATATATTTT. It is translated as CASSLVGASYIENTIYF.

The V call is TRBV5-1, the J call TRBJ2-3, with 8 bases aligning to TRBD2. Germline CDR1 reads SGHRS; CDR2 reads YFSETQ. CDR3 length equals 15 residues. Trimming took 4 bases from V and 2 from J; bases not matched to a gene: 6. Here the CDR3 reads CASSPRGGDTDTQYF. The CDR3 DNA is TGCGCCAGCAGCCCTCGGGGGGGAGACACAGATACGCAGTATTTT. Drawing the rest from reference TRBV5-1 and TRBJ2-3, the complete variable domain is KAGVTQTPRYLIKTRGQQVTLSCSPISGHRSVSWYQQTPGQGLQFLFEYFSETQRNKGNFPGRFSGRQFSNSRSEMNVSTLELGDSALYLCASSPRGGDTDTQYFGPGTRLTVL.

The chain combines TRBV2 with TRBJ2-7; 15 nucleotides match TRBD2. CDR3 size: 15 residues. V lost 8 bases and J lost 2; bases outside the gene matches: 4. CDR1 and CDR2 from the germline V gene are SNHLY and FYNNEI. The CDR3 here is CASYGTSGGPYEQYF. The CDR3 DNA sequence: TGTGCCAGCTACGGGACTAGCGGGGGGCCCTACGAGCAGTACTTC.

The V gene is TRBV30, the J gene TRBJ1-1, with D hard to call. V gave up 2 bases and J gave up 0 bases, with 7 bases separating them. This CDR3 contains 13 residues. Germline loops: CDR1 GTSNPN, CDR2 SVGIG (reference sequence). The CDR3 DNA sequence: TGTGCCTGGAGTTTGGCGGTGAACACTGAAGCTTTCTTT. Translating it yields CAWSLAVNTEAFF.

The DNA for the CDR3 is TGTGCCAGCAGCTTAGAGTACTCTAGCACAGATACGCAGTATTTT. It codes for CASSLEYSSTDTQYF. The chain employs TRBV11-2 and TRBJ2-3; the D is unclear. Germline CDR1 is SGHAT and CDR2 is FQNNGV. V was cut by 0 bases and J by 0 bases, with 7 bases left in between. The CDR3 has 15 amino acids.

The chain recombines TRBV6-5 with TRBJ2-7; 9 bases are shared with TRBD1. The germline V gene encodes CDR1 MNHEY and CDR2 SVGAGI. The trim removed 3 bases at V and 2 bases at J, leaving 5 bases unmatched. The CDR3 spans 15 residues. In DNA, the CDR3 is TGTGCCAGCAGTTATTCGACAGGGGGTCCCTACGAGCAGTACTTC. The encoded protein is CASSYSTGGPYEQYF.